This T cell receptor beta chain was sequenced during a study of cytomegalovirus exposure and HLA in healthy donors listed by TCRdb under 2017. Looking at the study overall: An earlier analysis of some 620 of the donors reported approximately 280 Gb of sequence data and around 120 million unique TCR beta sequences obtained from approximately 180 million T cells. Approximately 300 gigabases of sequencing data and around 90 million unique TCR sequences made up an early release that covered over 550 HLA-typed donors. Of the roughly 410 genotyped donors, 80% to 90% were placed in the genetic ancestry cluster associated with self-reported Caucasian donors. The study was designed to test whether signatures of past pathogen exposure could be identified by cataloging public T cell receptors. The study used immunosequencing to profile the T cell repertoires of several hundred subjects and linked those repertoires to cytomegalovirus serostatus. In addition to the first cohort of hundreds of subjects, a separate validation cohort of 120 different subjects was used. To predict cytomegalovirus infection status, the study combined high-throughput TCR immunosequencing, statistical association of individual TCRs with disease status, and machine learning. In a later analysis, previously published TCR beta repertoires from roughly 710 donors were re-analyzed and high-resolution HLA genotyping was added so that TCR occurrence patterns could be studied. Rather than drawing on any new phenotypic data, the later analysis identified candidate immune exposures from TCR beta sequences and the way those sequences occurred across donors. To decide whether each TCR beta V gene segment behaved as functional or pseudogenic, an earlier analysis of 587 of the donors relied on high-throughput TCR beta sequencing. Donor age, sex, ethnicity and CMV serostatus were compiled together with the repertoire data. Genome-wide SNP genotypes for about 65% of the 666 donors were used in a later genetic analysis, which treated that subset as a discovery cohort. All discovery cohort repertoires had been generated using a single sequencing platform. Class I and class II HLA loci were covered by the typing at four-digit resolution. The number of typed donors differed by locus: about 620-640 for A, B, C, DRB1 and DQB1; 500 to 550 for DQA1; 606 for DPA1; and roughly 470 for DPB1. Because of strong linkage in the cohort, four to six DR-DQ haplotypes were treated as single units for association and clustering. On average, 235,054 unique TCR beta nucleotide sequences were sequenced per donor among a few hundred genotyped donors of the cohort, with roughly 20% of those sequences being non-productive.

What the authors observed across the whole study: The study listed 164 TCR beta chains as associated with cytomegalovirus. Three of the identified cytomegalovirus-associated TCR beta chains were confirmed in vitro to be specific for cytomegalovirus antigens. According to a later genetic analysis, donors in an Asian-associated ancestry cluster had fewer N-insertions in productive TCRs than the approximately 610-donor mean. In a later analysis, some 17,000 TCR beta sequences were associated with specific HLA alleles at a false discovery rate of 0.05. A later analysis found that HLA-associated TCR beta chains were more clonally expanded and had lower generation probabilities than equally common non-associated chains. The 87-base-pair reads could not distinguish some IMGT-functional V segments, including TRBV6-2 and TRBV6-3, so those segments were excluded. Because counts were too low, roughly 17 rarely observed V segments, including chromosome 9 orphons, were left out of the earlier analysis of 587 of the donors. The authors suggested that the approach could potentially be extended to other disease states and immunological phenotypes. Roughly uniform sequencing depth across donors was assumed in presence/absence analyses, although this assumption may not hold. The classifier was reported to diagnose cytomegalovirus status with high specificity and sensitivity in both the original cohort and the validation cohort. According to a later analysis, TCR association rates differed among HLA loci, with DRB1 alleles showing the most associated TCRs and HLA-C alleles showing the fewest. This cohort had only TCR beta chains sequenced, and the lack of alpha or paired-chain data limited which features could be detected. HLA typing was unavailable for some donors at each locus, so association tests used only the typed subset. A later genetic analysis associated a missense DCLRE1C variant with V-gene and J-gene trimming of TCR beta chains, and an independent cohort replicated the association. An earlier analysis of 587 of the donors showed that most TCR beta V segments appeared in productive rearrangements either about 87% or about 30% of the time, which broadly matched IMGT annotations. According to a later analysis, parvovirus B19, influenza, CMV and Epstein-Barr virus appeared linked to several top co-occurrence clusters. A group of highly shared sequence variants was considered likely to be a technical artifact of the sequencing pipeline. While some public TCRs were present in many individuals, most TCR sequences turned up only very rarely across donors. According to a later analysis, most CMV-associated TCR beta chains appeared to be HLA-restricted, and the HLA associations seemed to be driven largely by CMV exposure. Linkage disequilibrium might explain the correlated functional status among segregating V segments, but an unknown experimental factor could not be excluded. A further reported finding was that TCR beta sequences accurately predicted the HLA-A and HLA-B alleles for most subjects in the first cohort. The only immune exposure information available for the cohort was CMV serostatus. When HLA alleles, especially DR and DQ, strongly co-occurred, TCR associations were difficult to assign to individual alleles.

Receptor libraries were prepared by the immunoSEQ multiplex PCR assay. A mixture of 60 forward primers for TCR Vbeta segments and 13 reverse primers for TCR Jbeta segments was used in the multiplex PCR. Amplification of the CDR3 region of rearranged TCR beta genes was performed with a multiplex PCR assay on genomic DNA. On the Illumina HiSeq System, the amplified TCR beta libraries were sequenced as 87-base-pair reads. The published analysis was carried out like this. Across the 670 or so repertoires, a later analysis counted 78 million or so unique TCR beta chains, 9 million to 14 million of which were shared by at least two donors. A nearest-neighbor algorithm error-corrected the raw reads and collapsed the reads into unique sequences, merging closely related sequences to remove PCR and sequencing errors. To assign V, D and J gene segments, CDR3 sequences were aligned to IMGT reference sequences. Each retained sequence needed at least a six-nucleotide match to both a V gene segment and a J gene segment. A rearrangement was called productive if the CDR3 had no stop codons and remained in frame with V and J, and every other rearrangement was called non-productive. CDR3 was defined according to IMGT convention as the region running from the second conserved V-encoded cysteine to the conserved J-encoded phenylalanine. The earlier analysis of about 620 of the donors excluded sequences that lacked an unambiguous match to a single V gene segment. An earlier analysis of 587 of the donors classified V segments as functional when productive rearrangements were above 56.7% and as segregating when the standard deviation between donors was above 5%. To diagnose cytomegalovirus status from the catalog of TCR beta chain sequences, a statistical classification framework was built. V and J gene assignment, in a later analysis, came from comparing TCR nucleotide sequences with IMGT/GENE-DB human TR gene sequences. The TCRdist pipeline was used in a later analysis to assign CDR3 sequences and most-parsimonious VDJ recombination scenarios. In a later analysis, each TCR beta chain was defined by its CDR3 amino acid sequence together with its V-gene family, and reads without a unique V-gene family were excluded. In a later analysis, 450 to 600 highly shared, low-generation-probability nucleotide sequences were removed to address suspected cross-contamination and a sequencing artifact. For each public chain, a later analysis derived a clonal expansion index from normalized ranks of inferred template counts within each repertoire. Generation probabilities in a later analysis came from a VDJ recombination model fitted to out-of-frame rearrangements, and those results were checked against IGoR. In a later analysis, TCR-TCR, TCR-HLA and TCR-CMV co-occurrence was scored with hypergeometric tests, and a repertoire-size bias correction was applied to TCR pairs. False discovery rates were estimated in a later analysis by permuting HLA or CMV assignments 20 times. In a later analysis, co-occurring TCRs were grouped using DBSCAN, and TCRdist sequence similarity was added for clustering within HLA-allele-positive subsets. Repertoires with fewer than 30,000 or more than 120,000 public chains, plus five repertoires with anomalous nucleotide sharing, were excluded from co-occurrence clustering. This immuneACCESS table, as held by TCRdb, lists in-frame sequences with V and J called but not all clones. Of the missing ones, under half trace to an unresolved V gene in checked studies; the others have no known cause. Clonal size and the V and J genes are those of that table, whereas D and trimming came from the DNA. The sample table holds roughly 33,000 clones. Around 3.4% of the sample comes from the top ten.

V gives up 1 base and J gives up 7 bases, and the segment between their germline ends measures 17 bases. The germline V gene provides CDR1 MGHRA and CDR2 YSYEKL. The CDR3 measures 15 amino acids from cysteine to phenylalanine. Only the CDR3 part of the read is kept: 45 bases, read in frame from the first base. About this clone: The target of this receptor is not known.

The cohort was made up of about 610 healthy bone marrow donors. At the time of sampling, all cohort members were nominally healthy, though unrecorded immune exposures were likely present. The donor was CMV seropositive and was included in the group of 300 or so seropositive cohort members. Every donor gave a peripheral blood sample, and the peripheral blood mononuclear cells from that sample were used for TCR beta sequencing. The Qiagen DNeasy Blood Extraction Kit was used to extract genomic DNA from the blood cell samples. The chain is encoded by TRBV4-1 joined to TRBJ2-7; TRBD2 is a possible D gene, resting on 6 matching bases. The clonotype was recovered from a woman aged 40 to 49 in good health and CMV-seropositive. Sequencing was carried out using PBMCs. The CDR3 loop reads CASSQAGLASGEQYF. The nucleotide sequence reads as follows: TGCGCCAGCAGCCAAGCGGGACTCGCCTCAGGAGAGCAGTACTTC.